Included here is one T cell receptor beta chain sequence, with context. As yet, its antigen is unknown. This record belongs to a study of neoadjuvant anti-PD-1 for oral cavity cancer. As for time point: after neoadjuvant nivolumab, at surgical resection. Patients had HPV-negative, locally advanced oral cavity squamous cell carcinoma. General study findings and limits: TCR analyses covered only a few patients per response group.

CDR3 length equals 18 residues. Germline loops: CDR1 SGHAT, CDR2 FQNNGV. V was pared by 1 base and J by 4 bases, with 9 bases of the junction left unmatched. Only in-frame clones appear in the TCRdb table, and some are missing; sequencing was by immunoSEQ multiplex PCR. The sample comprises 8,000 or so clones, roughly 70% of which are singletons, and 2.9% rests with the top ten. This chain links TRBV11-2 with TRBJ2-5, with 13 bases identical to TRBD2. The source of this sequence is a person between 35 and 79 years old with oral cavity squamous cell carcinoma. The source material was PBMCs, sampled after nivolumab (anti-PD-1) treatment. Written as DNA, the CDR3 is TGTGCCAGCAGCTTAGGGACTAGCGGGGGTCACGGGGGAGAGACCCAGTACTTC. This sequence encodes CASSLGTSGGHGGETQYF.